Here is one T cell receptor (beta chain) with its context. The data stem from a study of T cell changes during pregnancy in multiple sclerosis. Repertoires were generated with immunoSEQ multiplex PCR, while TCRdb's copy carries only in-frame clones and drops some. The sample records 15,000 to 20,000 clones, roughly 90% being singletons. Per the germline V gene, CDR1 is LGHNA and CDR2 is YSLEER. Trimming took 3 bases from V and 7 from J; bases not matched to a gene: 6. This CDR3 has 17 amino acids. This chain uses TRBV4-3 with TRBJ2-1, with TRBD2 matching over 16 bases. This TCR was recovered from a female donor in good health, enrolled as a control in a pregnancy study. This material consisted of CD8+ T cells from peripheral blood mononuclear cells, taken in the third trimester of pregnancy. This CDR3 reads CASSHGTSGGGSNEQFF. In DNA, the CDR3 is TGCGCCAGCAGCCATGGGACTAGCGGGGGGGGTTCGAATGAGCAGTTCTTC.